This is a list of T cell receptor beta chains from one sample in a study of vaccination and CD4 T cells after COVID-19. Their target antigens are unknown. TCRdb re-analysed the PCR reads in MiXCR, keeping a single row per CDR3 protein. The table includes around 10,000 distinct CDR3 sequences, just over 60% detected once. Sample: CD4+ T cells from blood, cultured in vitro. These receptors all come from a human donor who had recovered from COVID-19. The CDR3 runs from the conserved cysteine through the conserved F or W. The D gene is left open where the match is weak. Some rows mark clone size as missing; the rest say once, few, many or name a class of expanded clone.

clone_size | d_call | j_call | v_call | cdr3_nt | cdr3_aa
- | - | TRBJ1-5 | TRBV19 | TGTGCCAGCAGTCATAGCAATCAGCCCCAGCATTTT | CASSHSNQPQHF
- | - | TRBJ2-3 | TRBV4-1 | TGCGCCAGCAGCCAACCACCCACAGATACGCAGTATTTT | CASSQPPTDTQYF
few | - | TRBJ2-5 | TRBV5-4 | TGTGCCAGCAGCTCAGGGTCGAGGGAGACCCAGTACTTC | CASSSGSRETQYF
- | TRBD1 | TRBJ1-2 | TRBV6-2/TRBV6-3 | TGTGCCAGCCAGGACAGGAACTATGGCTACACCTTC | CASQDRNYGYTF
few | TRBD1 | TRBJ1-2 | TRBV19 | TGTGCCAGTAGTATCCCGGGACAGGTGTATTATGGCTACACCTTC | CASSIPGQVYYGYTF
few | TRBD2 | TRBJ2-1 | TRBV28 | TGTGCCAGCAGAGCTAGGCTGTCGGCGGGGAGGGCCGCGAATGAGCAGTTCTTC | CASRARLSAGRAANEQFF
- | - | TRBJ2-1 | TRBV19 | TGTGCCACACGACAGGCACACTCCTACAATGAGCAGTTCTTC | CATRQAHSYNEQFF
- | - | TRBJ1-1 | TRBV20-1 | TGCAGTGCCACCTCCTCAGGGAACACTGAAGCTTTCTTT | CSATSSGNTEAFF
- | - | TRBJ1-5 | TRBV5-4 | TGTGCCAGCAGCTTTGGAGGTAGGGGCAGCCAGCCCCAGCATTTT | CASSFGGRGSQPQHF
once | - | TRBJ2-7 | TRBV5-1 | TGCGCCAGCAGCTTGGTAGGGGTCGGCGAGCAGTACTTC | CASSLVGVGEQYF
once | - | TRBJ1-2 | TRBV18 | TGTGCCAGCTCACCAGAGAGTACCTATGGCTACACCTTC | CASSPESTYGYTF
few | TRBD1 | TRBJ1-2 | TRBV5-8 | TGTGCCAGCAGCTTACTTACAGGGGGCTATGGCTACACCTTC | CASSLLTGGYGYTF
- | TRBD2 | TRBJ2-1 | TRBV5-5 | TGTGCCAGCAGCTTACTAGCGGGGTTTGGTGAGCAGTTCTTC | CASSLLAGFGEQFF
few | - | TRBJ2-2 | TRBV20-1 | TGCAGTGCGCGAGAGAACACCGGGGAGCTGTTTTTT | CSARENTGELFF
- | TRBD1 | TRBJ1-2 | TRBV7-8 | TGTGCCAGCAGCTCCCCGGGACAGGGAATCTATGGCTACACCTTC | CASSSPGQGIYGYTF
few | - | TRBJ1-2 | TRBV19 | TGTGCCAGTAGTCTCACAGGGCGGGGTGGCTACACCTTC | CASSLTGRGGYTF
- | - | TRBJ2-5 | TRBV5-6 | TGTGCCAGCAGGCAGGGGCGCTTGGAGACCCAGTACTTC | CASRQGRLETQYF
- | TRBD2 | TRBJ2-7 | TRBV6-5 | TGTGCCAGCAGTTACGGAGCGGGGGGGTCCTACGAGCAGTACTTC | CASSYGAGGSYEQYF
- | TRBD1 | TRBJ2-3 | TRBV20-1 | TGCAGTGCCACCGGGACAGGGACAGATACGCAGTATTTT | CSATGTGTDTQYF
- | - | TRBJ2-4 | TRBV30 | TGTGCCTGGAGTGAGGGACGGAAAAACATTCAGTACTTC | CAWSEGRKNIQYF
- | TRBD2 | TRBJ2-3 | TRBV6-1 | TGTGCCAGCAGCTCCCCCCCGGGACTAGCGGGAGATAGCACAGATACGCAGTATTTT | CASSSPPGLAGDSTDTQYF
- | TRBD1 | TRBJ2-7 | TRBV20-1 | TGCAGTGCCCCGGGACAGCTGTTCTACGAGCAGTACTTC | CSAPGQLFYEQYF
- | - | TRBJ2-1 | TRBV15 | TGTGCCACCAGCCGCAACTACAATGAGCAGTTCTTC | CATSRNYNEQFF
few | - | TRBJ1-1 | TRBV6-1 | TGTGCCAGCAGCCTTTTGGACGGGCAAGCTTTCTTT | CASSLLDGQAFF
few | TRBD1 | TRBJ1-2 | TRBV19 | TGTGCCAGTAGTATAAGCCACAGGGGGCAGTATTATGGCTACACCTTC | CASSISHRGQYYGYTF
- | TRBD1 | TRBJ2-1 | TRBV6-1 | TGTGCCAGCAGTAAAATAGTTGGACAGGGGGGTAATGAGCAGTTCTTC | CASSKIVGQGGNEQFF
- | - | TRBJ1-5 | TRBV4-1 | TGCGCCAGCAGCCAAGAGCTGGATTTCCCTCGCAATCAGCCCCAGCATTTT | CASSQELDFPRNQPQHF